These 15 T cell receptor beta chains were all obtained from the same sample, sequenced in a study of vaccination and CD4 T cells after COVID-19. These receptors have no known antigen. An Oncomine TCR Beta short-read assay was used to sequence the DNA from cultured CD4+ T cells. Using its own MiXCR run on the PCR reads, TCRdb lists one record per CDR3 protein. The table has about 20,000 distinct CDR3 sequences, 40% to 55% seen once; the top ten hold under 3%. Noted treatment: roughly nine-day PBMC culture with coronavirus spike peptide pools or control peptides (ViraFEST assay). The material was CD4+ T cells from blood, cultured in vitro, obtained after SARS-CoV-2 vaccination. The receptors originated from a human donor who had recovered from COVID-19.

V gene TRBV4-2 combines with J gene TRBJ1-2; 8 nucleotides match TRBD1. Germline-derived CDR1 and CDR2 are LGHNA and YNFKEQ. The CDR3 is 14 amino acids. The J segment lost 11 bases and the V segment lost 3 bases, leaving 11 bases of the junction unmatched. The CDR3 sequence is CASSHTDREAWYTF. CDR3 sequence (DNA): TGTGCCAGCAGCCACACGGACAGGGAAGCGTGGTACACCTTC.

With regard to this clonotype: No DNA is shown, since the ends of the CDR3 on it are uncertain; the CDR3 is the one TCRdb lists. The chain recombines TRBV5-1 with TRBJ1-2; TRBD1, the D gene given by the table, was not confirmed from the DNA. Including both end residues, the CDR3 is 24 amino acids long. Germline lookup yields CDR1 SGHRS and CDR2 YFSETQ. CDR3: CASTNQTSMYLCASSFLSAYGYTF.

CDR3 coding DNA: TGTGCCAGCAGTCTTTGGGCCACGGGGAACACTGAAGCTTTCTTT. Protein product: CASSLWATGNTEAFF. The chain recombines TRBV6-1 with TRBJ1-1, with unresolved D. Trimming pared 5 bases from V and 1 base from J, leaving 14 bases between. This CDR3 has 15 amino acids. Per the germline V gene, CDR1 is MNHNS and CDR2 is SASEGT.

The gene calls are TRBV5-1 and TRBJ1-6, with a tentative D call TRBD1 (5 bases). This CDR3 has 14 residues. Trimming cost V 0 bases and J 8 bases, with 9 bases left between them. Germline V CDR1 and CDR2: SGHRS, YFSETQ. CDR3 nucleotide sequence: TGCGCCAGCAGCTTGGAGGGAGGGGATTCACCCCTCCACTTT. Its protein product is CASSLEGGDSPLHF.

The chain uses TRBV28 and TRBJ2-2; possibly TRBD2 for D (6 bases). The CDR3 consists of 14 residues. Per germline, CDR1 MDHEN and CDR2 SYDVKM. V lost 8 bases and J lost 4, with 14 bases in between. DNA of the CDR3: TGTGCCAGCTCCCCCCAGGGAGGCACCGGGGAGCTGTTTTTT. Its translation: CASSPQGGTGELFF.

V and J are TRBV5-1 and TRBJ2-7; D ambiguous. Germline values: CDR1 SGHRS, CDR2 YFSETQ. V was shortened by 1 base and J by 4 bases, with 3 bases between the two germline ends. The CDR3 consists of 11 residues. CDR3 protein: CASSLPYEQYF. DNA for the CDR3: TGCGCCAGCAGCTTGCCATACGAGCAGTACTTC.

This clonotype was detected a few times. The V call is TRBV7-8, the J call TRBJ1-5, with D possibly being TRBD1 (5 bases). The CDR3 runs to 14 residues. CDR1 and CDR2 (germline): SGHVS, FQNEAQ. V lost 5 bases and J lost 7, with 15 bases in between. Here the CDR3 DNA reads TGTGCCAGCAGCGCGAGGGGTGGGGGGCAGCCCCAGCATTTT. Protein sequence: CASSARGGGQPQHF.

Only a few counts were recorded for this clonotype. The V and J genes are TRBV20-1 and TRBJ1-2; 8 bases line up with TRBD1. Germline V gives CDR1 DFQATT, CDR2 SNEGSKA (reference sequence). V was clipped by 5 bases and J by 6 bases; unmatched bases: 8. The CDR3 extends over 13 amino acids. The CDR3 bases are TGCAGTGCTTCAGGACAGGGCGAACATGGCTACACCTTC. This translates into CSASGQGEHGYTF.

V gene TRBV6-2 or TRBV6-3 combines with J gene TRBJ2-7, with a tentative D call TRBD2 (5 bases). Germline values: CDR1 MNHEY, CDR2 SVGEGT. Trimming removed 8 bases at V and 5 bases at J, with 28 bases between. The CDR3 is 17 amino acids. The CDR3 region has the DNA TGTGCCAGCGGCCTGAATAAACTCCTAGCACAACCCAACGAGCAGTACTTC. Protein: CASGLNKLLAQPNEQYF.

V gene TRBV11-3 combines with J gene TRBJ2-6; D is undetermined. Looked up from germline, CDR1 is SGHNT and CDR2 is YENEEA. Trimming left V 2 bases short and J 2 bases short, with 10 bases between. The CDR3 contains 16 residues. DNA of the CDR3: TGTGCCAGCAGCTTACCACACGAAGCTGGGGCCAACGTCCTGACTTTC. Its protein is CASSLPHEAGANVLTF.

A few counts support this clonotype. The CDR3 sequence: CATSSGGTRNTIYF. CDR3 coding DNA: TGTGCCACCAGTTCAGGGGGCACAAGAAACACCATATATTTT. This chain links TRBV24-1 with TRBJ1-3; 8 bases match TRBD1. CDR3 length: 14 residues. In germline, CDR1 is KGHDR, CDR2 SFDVKD. V was pared by 6 bases and J by 5 bases, with 5 bases of the junction left unmatched.

This clonotype was seen only a few times. The chain links TRBV28 to TRBJ1-1; the match to TRBD1 covers 8 bases. The CDR3 is 17 residues long. Germline V gene sequence: CDR1 MDHEN, CDR2 SYDVKM. Trimming took 4 bases from V and 4 from J; bases not matched to a gene: 14. The CDR3 DNA reads as TGTGCCAGCAGTTCAGTAGCCCCACAGGGGGGCGGCACTGAAGCTTTCTTT. This translates into CASSSVAPQGGGTEAFF.

The chain carries TRBV18 and TRBJ1-6, with D maybe TRBD1 (5 bases). Looked up from germline, CDR1 is KGHSH and CDR2 is LQKENI. V was trimmed by 1 base and J by 10 bases, leaving 8 bases between them. CDR3 length equals 13 residues. The CDR3 protein is CASSPLGDSPLHF. The CDR3 DNA follows: TGTGCCAGCTCACCACTGGGGGACTCACCCCTCCACTTT.

The rearrangement links TRBV6-2 or TRBV6-3 to TRBJ2-5; 12 bases are a match to TRBD2. Germline V lookup: CDR1 MNHEY, CDR2 SVGEGT. Losses at the gene ends were 6 bases for V and 5 bases for J; bases not matched to a gene: 19. The CDR3 is made up of 19 amino acids. The CDR3 nucleotides are TGTGCCAGCAGGCCAGGCTACGGAAAACTAGCGGGGGGTCGGGAGACCCAGTACTTC. Its protein product is CASRPGYGKLAGGRETQYF.

V and J are TRBV6-1 and TRBJ2-5; D may be TRBD1 (6 bases). The length of the CDR3 is 15 residues. The V end lost 7 bases, the J end lost 1 base, and 16 bases lay between the germline ends. The germline V gene encodes CDR1 MNHNS and CDR2 SASEGT. CDR3 in amino acids: CASTETGTFQETQYF. In DNA, the CDR3 is TGTGCCAGCACCGAGACAGGAACTTTCCAAGAGACCCAGTACTTC.